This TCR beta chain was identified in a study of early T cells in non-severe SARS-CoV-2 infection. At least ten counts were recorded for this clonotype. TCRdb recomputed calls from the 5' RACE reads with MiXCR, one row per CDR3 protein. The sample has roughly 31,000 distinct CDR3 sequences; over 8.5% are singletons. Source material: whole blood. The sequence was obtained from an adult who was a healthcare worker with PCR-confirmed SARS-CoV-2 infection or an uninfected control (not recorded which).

The CDR3 region has the DNA TGTGCCAGCAGTTACTCAACTGGGGAGCTGTTTTTT. Its translation is CASSYSTGELFF. This chain uses TRBV6-5 with TRBJ2-2; D gene ambiguous. CDR1 is MNHEY and CDR2 is SVGAGI in the germline V gene. The CDR3 sequence is 12 residues long. V was cut by 0 bases and J by 8 bases, with 4 bases left in between.